This T cell receptor (beta chain) came from a study of blood T cell repertoires in COVID-19. Background on the study: Sources were T cells, B-cell-depleted T cells, or PBMCs; the material itself was cDNA or gDNA.

With V trimmed by 4 bases and J by 5 bases, 1 base remained unmatched. Per the germline V gene, CDR1 is SEHNR and CDR2 is FQNEAQ (reference sequence). The CDR3 has 14 residues. Method: immunoSEQ multiplex PCR; TCRdb's copy keeps in-frame clones and lacks some. In the table there are around 100,000 clones, approximately 91% of which are singletons. Input material: peripheral blood. The genes are TRBV7-9 and TRBJ2-7; TRBD2 agrees at 14 bases. The source of this sequence is a man in his 60s with acute or convalescent COVID-19. The CDR3 nucleotides read TGTGCCAGCAGCTCGGGACTAGCGGGAGACGAGCAGTACGTC. As protein: CASSSGLAGDEQYV.